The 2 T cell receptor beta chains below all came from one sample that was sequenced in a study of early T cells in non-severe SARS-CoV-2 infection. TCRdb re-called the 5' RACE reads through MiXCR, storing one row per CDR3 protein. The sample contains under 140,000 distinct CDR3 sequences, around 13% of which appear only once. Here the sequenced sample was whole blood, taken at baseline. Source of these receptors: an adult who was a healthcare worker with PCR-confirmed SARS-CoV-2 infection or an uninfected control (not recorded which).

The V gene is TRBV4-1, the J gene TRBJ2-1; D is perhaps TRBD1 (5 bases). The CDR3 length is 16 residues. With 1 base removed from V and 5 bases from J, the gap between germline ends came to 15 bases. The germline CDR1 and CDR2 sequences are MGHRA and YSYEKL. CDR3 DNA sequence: TGCGCCAGCAGCCAAGTAGTTAGGGCAGGGAACAATGAGCAGTTCTTC. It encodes CASSQVVRAGNNEQFF.

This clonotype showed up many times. The CDR3 is CASSWVGRRETQYF. For the CDR3, the DNA is TGCGCCAGCAGCTGGGTGGGGCGGCGAGAGACCCAGTACTTC. The V gene is TRBV5-1, the J gene TRBJ2-5; possibly TRBD1 for D (5 bases). Germline CDR1 and CDR2: SGHRS and YFSETQ. The length of the CDR3 is 14 residues. Trimming took 3 bases from V and 4 from J, leaving 13 bases between them.